This is a list of T cell receptor beta chains from one sample in a study of T cells in localized non-small cell lung cancer. The table came from immunoSEQ multiplex PCR; TCRdb's copy has only in-frame clones and leaves some out. The sample carries around 48,000 clones, roughly 80% recorded once. The sequenced sample was peripheral blood, obtained before any cancer treatment. The source of these receptors is a man aged 35 to 69 with stage I squamous cell lung carcinoma. CDR3s include the opening cysteine and the closing phenylalanine or tryptophan. D genes are given only for firm matches. For some rows the clone size is stated as once, few or many, or as a class when expanded; others skip it.

J gene,D gene,clone size,V gene,CDR3 DNA,CDR3 protein
TRBJ1-1,TRBD1,-,TRBV10-3,TGTGCCATCAGTGAGGGGACAGTAGGAACTGAAGCTTTCTTT,CAISEGTVGTEAFF
TRBJ2-4,TRBD1,-,TRBV5-4,TGTGCCACAAACGGGGACAGGGCCAAAAACATTCAGTACTTC,CATNGDRAKNIQYF
TRBJ2-7,-,-,TRBV21-1,TGTGCCAGCAGCCCGCGGGACGAGCAGTACTTC,CASSPRDEQYF
TRBJ2-7,-,once,TRBV21-1,TGTGCCAGCAGCAGGAGGGGCCTATACGAGCAGTACTTC,CASSRRGLYEQYF
TRBJ1-2,-,-,TRBV28,TGTGCCAGCAGGAGAGCTAACTATGGCTACACCTTC,CASRRANYGYTF
TRBJ1-4,-,-,TRBV20-1,TGCAGTGCGGAGACTGAAAAACTGTTTTTT,CSAETEKLFF
TRBJ1-4,-,few,TRBV5-1,TGCGCCAGCAGCAAGGGACGGACGAATGAAAAACTGTTTTTT,CASSKGRTNEKLFF
TRBJ1-1,-,-,TRBV2,TGTGCCAGCAGTGAAGCCAGTGAAGCTTTCTTT,CASSEASEAFF
TRBJ1-5,-,-,TRBV6-5,TGTGCCAGCAGTGCTAATCCTAGCAATCAGCCCCAGCATTTT,CASSANPSNQPQHF
TRBJ1-2,-,few,TRBV6-1,TGTGCCAGCAGTGAAACCCATGGTGGCAAAATCTCCTATGGCTACACCTTC,CASSETHGGKISYGYTF
TRBJ2-2,-,-,TRBV7-3,TGTGCCAGCAGCTTAGGGGACACCTACACCGGGGAGCTGTTTTTT,CASSLGDTYTGELFF
TRBJ2-7,-,-,TRBV5-1,TGCGCCAGCACCCCGGACGGGGCAACCAACGAGCAGTACTTC,CASTPDGATNEQYF
TRBJ2-7,TRBD1,-,TRBV19,TGTGCCAGTAGTATCCCCGGGACAGGATCCTACGAGCAGTACTTC,CASSIPGTGSYEQYF
TRBJ2-1,-,-,TRBV7-8,TGTGCCAGCAGCCCTACCGGGACTGGTTATAGGGAGCAGTTCTTC,CASSPTGTGYREQFF
TRBJ2-7,-,-,TRBV4-3,TGCGCCAGCAGCATAGGGGGGAAAGGCTACGAGCAGTACTTC,CASSIGGKGYEQYF
TRBJ2-7,TRBD2,-,TRBV27,TGTGCCAGCAGTTTATTACTTACTAGCGGGTTGCAGGAGCAGTACTTC,CASSLLLTSGLQEQYF
TRBJ1-5,-,-,TRBV28,TGTGCCAGCAGCGACCCAGGGAATCAGCCCCAGCATTTT,CASSDPGNQPQHF
TRBJ2-2,TRBD2,-,TRBV5-4,TGTGCCAGCAGCGCAGCGGGGGGGTCATCCGGGGAGCTGTTTTTT,CASSAAGGSSGELFF
TRBJ2-3,TRBD1,-,TRBV19,TGTGCCAGTAGTATGGGACAGGGGGGCCCAGATACGCAGTATTTT,CASSMGQGGPDTQYF
TRBJ2-7,-,many,TRBV9,TGTGCCAGCAGCGTCTGGGACGGAGCCTACGAGCAGTACTTC,CASSVWDGAYEQYF
TRBJ1-1,-,-,TRBV6-1,TGTGCCAGCAATATTCTGGGAGTGATGAACACTGAAGCTTTCTTT,CASNILGVMNTEAFF
TRBJ2-1,TRBD2,-,TRBV11-2,TGTGCCAGCAGCCGGAGCGGGGGGACCTACAATGAGCAGTTCTTC,CASSRSGGTYNEQFF
TRBJ1-1,TRBD1,-,TRBV19,TGTGCCAGTAGTATTGGGCAGGGGGCAAGGAGCACTGAAGCTTTCTTT,CASSIGQGARSTEAFF
TRBJ1-1,-,-,TRBV7-2,TGTGCCAGCAGCCTGGACGGGGGTTACGCTGAAGCTTTCTTT,CASSLDGGYAEAFF
TRBJ1-5,-,-,TRBV7-3,TGTGCCAGCAGCTTAACCGGGAATAATCAGCCCCAGCATTTT,CASSLTGNNQPQHF
TRBJ1-4,-,-,TRBV15,TGTGCCACCAGCAGAGAAGGTAGCGGGCGAAATGAAAAACTGTTTTTT,CATSREGSGRNEKLFF
TRBJ1-1,-,once,TRBV29-1,TGCAGCGTCGAAAGGCGGGGTACGGTAGTCGACACTGAAGCTTTCTTT,CSVERRGTVVDTEAFF
TRBJ1-6,-,-,TRBV9,TGTGCCAGCAGCGTAAAGGGATCCCATAATTCACCCCTCCACTTT,CASSVKGSHNSPLHF
TRBJ2-2,TRBD1,-,TRBV6-1,TGTGCCAGCAGTGAAGTTAGTCCCGGGACAGCGAGGACCGGGGAGCTGTTTTTT,CASSEVSPGTARTGELFF
TRBJ2-7,TRBD1,-,TRBV28,TGTGCCAGCAGTTCAACCCCGACAGGGCACGAGCAGTACTTC,CASSSTPTGHEQYF
TRBJ2-6,-,few,TRBV6-5,TGTGCCAGCAGTTATAGAAGCTCTGGGGCCAACGTCCTGACTTTC,CASSYRSSGANVLTF
TRBJ2-2,-,-,TRBV4-2,TGTGCCAGCAGCCGGATGGGGACCACCGGGGAGCTGTTTTTT,CASSRMGTTGELFF
TRBJ2-1,-,-,TRBV5-6,TGTGCCAGCGAGGGGTACTACAATGAGCAGTTCTTC,CASEGYYNEQFF
TRBJ2-2,-,-,TRBV5-1,TGCGCCAGCATAGGGGGAGGATTGACCGGGGAGCTGTTTTTT,CASIGGGLTGELFF
TRBJ2-5,-,-,TRBV30,TGTGCCTCTCAGGTGGGCTTCCAAGAGACCCAGTACTTC,CASQVGFQETQYF
TRBJ2-3,-,-,TRBV19,TGTGCCACGCAACCAGGTGAACCCACAGATACGCAGTATTTT,CATQPGEPTDTQYF
TRBJ2-3,-,-,TRBV9,TGTGCCAGCAGCCCTATGTCAGGGATTACCTCAGATACGCAGTATTTT,CASSPMSGITSDTQYF